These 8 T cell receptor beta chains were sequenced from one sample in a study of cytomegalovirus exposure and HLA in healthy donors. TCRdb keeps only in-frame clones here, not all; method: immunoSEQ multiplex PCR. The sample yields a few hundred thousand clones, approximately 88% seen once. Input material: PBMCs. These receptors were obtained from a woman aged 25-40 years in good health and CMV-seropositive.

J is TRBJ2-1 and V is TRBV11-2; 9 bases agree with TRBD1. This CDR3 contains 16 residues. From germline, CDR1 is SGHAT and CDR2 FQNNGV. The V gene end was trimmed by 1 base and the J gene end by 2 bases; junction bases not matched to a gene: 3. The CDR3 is CASSLVYRGPYNEQFF. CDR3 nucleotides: TGTGCCAGCAGCTTAGTTTACAGGGGGCCCTACAATGAGCAGTTCTTC.

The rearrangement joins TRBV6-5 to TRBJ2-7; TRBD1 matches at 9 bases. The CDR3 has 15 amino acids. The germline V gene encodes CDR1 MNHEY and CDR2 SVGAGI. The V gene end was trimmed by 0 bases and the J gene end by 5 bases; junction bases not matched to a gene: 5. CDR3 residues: CASSYSGTGGHEQYF. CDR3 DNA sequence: TGTGCCAGCAGTTACTCGGGTACAGGGGGCCACGAGCAGTACTTC.

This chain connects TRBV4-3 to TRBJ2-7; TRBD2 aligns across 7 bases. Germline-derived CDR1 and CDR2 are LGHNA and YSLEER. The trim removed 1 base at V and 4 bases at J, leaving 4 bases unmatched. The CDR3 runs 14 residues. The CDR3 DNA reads TGCGCCAGCAGCCAAGGCGGGAGATCGTACGAGCAGTACTTC. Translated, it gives CASSQGGRSYEQYF.

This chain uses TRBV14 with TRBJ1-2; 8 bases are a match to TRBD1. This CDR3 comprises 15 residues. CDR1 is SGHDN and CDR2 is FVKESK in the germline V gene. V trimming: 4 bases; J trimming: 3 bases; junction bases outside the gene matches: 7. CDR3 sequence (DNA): TGTGCCAGCAGCCGAGGCGGGACAGGCCACTATGGCTACACCTTC. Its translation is CASSRGGTGHYGYTF.

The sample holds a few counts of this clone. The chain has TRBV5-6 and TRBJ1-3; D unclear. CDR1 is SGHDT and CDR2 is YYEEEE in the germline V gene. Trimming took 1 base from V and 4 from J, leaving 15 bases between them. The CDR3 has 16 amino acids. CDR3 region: CASSLRSPGGGNTIYF. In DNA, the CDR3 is TGTGCCAGCAGCTTGAGGAGCCCGGGAGGGGGAAACACCATATATTTT.

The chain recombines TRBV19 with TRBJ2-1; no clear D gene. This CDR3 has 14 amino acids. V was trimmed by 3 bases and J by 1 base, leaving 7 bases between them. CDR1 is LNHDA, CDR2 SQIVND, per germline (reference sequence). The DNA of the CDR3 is TGTGCCAGTAGTATCCCCAATTCCTACAATGAGCAGTTCTTC. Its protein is CASSIPNSYNEQFF.

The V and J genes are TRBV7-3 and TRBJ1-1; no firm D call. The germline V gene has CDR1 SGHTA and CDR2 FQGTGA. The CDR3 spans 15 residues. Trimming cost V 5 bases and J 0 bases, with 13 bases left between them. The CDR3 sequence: CASSRSTAVNTEAFF. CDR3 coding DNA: TGTGCCAGCAGCCGAAGCACGGCCGTGAACACTGAAGCTTTCTTT.

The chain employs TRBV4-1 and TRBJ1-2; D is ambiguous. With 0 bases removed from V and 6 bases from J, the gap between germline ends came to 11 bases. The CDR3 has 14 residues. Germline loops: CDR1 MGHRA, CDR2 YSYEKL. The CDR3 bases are TGCGCCAGCAGCCAAGATAATGGAGGTGATGGCTACACCTTC. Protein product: CASSQDNGGDGYTF.